This T cell receptor beta chain stems from a study of T cells in Graves' hyperthyroidism and ophthalmopathy. The investigators amplified TCR beta CDR3 regions from RNA transcripts. A set of HTBI primers served as the primers for a first-round RT-PCR of the TCR CDR3. One entry per CDR3 protein results from TCRdb running MiXCR on the multiplex PCR reads. Seen here are 500,000 to 650,000 distinct CDR3 sequences, about 15% observed once, and the top ten hold under 15%. This clonotype was recorded many times. Trimming left V 6 bases short and J 0 bases short, with 14 bases between. The CDR3 covers 15 residues.

V usage is TRBV12-3 or TRBV12-4 and J usage is TRBJ1-1; D may be TRBD1 (5 bases). Sequenced sample: blood. The TCR comes from a woman between 45 and 65 years old with Graves' ophthalmopathy. CDR3: CASSNTGVMNTEAFF. CDR3 DNA sequence: TGTGCCAGCAGCAATACAGGAGTCATGAACACTGAAGCTTTCTTT.